This TCR beta chain was captured in a study of T cell responses to AZD1222 COVID-19 vaccine. Looked up from germline, CDR1 is LGHDT and CDR2 is YNNKEL (reference sequence). The trim removed 0 bases at V and 1 base at J, leaving 7 bases unmatched. This CDR3 contains 17 residues. Generated by immunoSEQ multiplex PCR, the TCRdb table keeps only in-frame clones and is missing some. The repertoire consists of tens of thousands of clones, with around 90% occurring once and the leading ten covering about 5.2%. The rearrangement links TRBV3-1 (or the pseudogene TRBV3-2) to TRBJ1-1, with 8 bases aligning to TRBD1. This specimen consisted of peripheral blood, obtained 28 days after the second AZD1222 dose. The origin of this receptor is an adult who received the AZD1222 COVID-19 vaccine. In nucleotides, the CDR3 is TGTGCCAGCAGCCAAGAGCTGACAGGGGCGGCGAACACTGAAGCTTTCTTT. Translating it yields CASSQELTGAANTEAFF.